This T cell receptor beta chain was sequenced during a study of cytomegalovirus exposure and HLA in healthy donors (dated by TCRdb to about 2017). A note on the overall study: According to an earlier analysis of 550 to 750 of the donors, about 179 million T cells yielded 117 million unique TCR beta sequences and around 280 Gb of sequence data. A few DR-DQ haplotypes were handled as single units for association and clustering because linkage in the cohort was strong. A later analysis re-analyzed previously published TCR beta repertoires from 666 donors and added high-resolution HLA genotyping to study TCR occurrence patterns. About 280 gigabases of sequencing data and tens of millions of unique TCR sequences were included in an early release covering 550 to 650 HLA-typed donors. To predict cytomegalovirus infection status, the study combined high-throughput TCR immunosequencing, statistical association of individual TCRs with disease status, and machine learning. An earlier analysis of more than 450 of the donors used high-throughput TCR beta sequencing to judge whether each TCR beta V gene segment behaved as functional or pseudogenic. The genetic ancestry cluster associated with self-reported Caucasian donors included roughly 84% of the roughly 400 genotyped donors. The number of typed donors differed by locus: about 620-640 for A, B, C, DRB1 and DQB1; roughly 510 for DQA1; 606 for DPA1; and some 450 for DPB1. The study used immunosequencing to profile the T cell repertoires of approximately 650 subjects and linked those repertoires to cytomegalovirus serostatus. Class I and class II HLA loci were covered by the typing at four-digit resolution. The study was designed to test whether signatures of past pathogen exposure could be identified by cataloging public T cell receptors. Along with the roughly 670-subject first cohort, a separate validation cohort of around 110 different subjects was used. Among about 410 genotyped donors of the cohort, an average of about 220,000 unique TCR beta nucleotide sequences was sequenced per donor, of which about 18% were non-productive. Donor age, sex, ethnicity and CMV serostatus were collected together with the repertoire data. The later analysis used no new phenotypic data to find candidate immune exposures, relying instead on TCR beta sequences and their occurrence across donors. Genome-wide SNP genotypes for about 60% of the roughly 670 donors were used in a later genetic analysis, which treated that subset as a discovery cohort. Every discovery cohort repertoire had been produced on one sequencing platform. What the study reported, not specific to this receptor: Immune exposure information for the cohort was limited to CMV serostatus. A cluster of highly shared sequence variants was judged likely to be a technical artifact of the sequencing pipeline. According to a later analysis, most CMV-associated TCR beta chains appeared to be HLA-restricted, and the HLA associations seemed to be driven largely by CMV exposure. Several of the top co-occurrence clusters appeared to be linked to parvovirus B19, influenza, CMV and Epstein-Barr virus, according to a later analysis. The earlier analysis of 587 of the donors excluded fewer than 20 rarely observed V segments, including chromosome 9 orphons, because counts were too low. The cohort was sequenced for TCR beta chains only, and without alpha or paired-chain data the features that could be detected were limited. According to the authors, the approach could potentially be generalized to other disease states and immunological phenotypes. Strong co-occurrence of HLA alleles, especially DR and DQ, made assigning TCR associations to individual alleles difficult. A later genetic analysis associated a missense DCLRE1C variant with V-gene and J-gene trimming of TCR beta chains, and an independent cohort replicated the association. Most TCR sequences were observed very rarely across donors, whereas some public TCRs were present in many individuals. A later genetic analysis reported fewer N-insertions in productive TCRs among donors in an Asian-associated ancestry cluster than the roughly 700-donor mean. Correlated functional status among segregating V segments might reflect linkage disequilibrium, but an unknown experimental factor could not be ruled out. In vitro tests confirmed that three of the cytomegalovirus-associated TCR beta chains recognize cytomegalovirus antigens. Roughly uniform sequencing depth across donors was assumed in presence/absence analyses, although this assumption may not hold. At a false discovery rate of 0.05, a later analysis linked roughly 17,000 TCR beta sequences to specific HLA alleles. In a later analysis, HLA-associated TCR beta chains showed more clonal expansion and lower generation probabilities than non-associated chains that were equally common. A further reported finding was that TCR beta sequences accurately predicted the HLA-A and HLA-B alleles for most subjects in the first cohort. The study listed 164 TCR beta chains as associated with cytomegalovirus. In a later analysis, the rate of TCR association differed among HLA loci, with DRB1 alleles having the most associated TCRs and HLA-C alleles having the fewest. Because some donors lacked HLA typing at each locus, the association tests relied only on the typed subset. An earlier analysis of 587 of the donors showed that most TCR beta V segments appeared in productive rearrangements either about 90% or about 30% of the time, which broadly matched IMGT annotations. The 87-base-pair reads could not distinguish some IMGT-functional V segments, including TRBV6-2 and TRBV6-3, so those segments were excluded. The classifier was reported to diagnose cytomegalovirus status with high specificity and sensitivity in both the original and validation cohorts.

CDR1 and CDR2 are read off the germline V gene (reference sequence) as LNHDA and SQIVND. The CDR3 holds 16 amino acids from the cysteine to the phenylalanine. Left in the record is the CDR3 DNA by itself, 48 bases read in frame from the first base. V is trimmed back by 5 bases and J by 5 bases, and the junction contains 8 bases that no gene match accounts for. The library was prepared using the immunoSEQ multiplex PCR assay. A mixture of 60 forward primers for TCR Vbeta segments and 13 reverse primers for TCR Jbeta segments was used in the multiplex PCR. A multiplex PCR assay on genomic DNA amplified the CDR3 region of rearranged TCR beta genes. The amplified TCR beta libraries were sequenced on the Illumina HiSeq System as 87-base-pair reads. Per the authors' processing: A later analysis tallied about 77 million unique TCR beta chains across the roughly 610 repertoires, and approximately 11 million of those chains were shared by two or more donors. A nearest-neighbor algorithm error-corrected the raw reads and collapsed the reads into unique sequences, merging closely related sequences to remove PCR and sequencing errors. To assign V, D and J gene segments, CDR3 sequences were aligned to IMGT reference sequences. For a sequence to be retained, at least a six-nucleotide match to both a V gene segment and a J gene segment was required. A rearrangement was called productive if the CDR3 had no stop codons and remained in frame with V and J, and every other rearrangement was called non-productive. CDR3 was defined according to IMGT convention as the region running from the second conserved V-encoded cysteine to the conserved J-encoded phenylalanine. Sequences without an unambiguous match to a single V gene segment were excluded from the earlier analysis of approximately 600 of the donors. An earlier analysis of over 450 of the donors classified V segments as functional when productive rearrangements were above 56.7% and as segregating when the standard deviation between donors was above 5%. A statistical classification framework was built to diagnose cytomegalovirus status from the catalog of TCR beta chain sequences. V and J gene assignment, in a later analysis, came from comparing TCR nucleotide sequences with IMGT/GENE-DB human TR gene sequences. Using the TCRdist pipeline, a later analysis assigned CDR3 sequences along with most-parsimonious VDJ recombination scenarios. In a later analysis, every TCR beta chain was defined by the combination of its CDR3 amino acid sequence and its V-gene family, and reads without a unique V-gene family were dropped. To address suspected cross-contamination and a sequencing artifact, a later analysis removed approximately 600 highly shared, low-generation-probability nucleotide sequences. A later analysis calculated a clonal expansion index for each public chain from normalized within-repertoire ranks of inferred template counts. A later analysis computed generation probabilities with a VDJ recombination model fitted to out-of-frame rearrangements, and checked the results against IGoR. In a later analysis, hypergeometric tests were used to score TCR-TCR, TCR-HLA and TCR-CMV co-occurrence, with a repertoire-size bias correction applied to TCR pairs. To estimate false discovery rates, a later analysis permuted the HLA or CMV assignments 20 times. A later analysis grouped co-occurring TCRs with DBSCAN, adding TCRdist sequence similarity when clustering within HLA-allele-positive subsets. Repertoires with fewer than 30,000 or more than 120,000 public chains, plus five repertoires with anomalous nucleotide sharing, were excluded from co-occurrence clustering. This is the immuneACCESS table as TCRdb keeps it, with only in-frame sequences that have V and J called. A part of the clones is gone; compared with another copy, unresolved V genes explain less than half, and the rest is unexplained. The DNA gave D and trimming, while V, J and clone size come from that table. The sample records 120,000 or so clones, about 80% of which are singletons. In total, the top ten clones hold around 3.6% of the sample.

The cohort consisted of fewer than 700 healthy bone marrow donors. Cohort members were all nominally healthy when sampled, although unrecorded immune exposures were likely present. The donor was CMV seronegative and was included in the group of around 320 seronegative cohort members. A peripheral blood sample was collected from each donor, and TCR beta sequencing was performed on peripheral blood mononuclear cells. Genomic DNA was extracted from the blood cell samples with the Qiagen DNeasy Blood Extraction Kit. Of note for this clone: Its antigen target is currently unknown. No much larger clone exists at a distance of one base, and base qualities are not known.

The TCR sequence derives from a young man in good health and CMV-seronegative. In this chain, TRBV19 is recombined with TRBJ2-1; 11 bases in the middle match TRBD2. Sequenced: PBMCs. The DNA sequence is TGTGCCAGTAGTTCCCGGGGACTAGCGGAGAACAATGAGCAGTTCTTC. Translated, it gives CASSSRGLAENNEQFF.